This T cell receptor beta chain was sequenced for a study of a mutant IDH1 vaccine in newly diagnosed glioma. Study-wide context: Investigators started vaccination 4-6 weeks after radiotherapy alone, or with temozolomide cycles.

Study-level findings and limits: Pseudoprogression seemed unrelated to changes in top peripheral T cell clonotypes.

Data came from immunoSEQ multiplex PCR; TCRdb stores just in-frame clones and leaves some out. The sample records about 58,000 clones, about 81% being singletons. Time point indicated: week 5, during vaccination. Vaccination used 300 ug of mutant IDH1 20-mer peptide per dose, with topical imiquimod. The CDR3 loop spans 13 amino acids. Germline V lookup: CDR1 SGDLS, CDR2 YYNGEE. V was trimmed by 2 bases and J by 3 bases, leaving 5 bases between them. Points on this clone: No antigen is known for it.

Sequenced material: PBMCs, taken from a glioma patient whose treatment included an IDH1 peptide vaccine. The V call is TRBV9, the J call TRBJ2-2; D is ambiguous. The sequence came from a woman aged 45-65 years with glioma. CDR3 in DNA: TGTGCCAGCAGCGTCAGTGACACCGGGGAGCTGTTTTTT. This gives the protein CASSVSDTGELFF.